This T cell receptor beta chain was documented in a study of glioma-infiltrating T cells after dendritic cell vaccination. The overall study: The vaccine used monocyte-derived dendritic cells pulsed overnight with autologous tumor lysate.

The CDR3 covers 15 residues. Germline V gene data show CDR1 as MNHNS and CDR2 as SASEGT. V dropped 5 bases and J dropped 0 bases, with 12 bases sitting between them. Assay used: immunoSEQ multiplex PCR; TCRdb lists only in-frame clones, some missing. The table has 70,000 to 95,000 clones, about nine tenths seen once; the top ten hold 2% to 2.5%. Time point reported: after dendritic cell vaccination, including at tumor progression/relapse. The chain employs TRBV6-1 and TRBJ2-3; a possible D gene is TRBD1 (5 bases). The sequencing used blood, collected after dendritic cell vaccination. This receptor was identified in a human donor with glioblastoma. CDR3 protein: CASSKDIPSTDTQYF. Here the CDR3 DNA reads TGTGCCAGCAGTAAGGACATTCCTAGCACAGATACGCAGTATTTT.